A selection of T cell receptor beta chains follows, all from one sample in a study of T cell repertoires in cytomegalovirus infection. TCRdb ran MiXCR on the reads and lists one entry per CDR3 protein. The sample shows hundreds of thousands of distinct CDR3 sequences, 24% of them seen only once. The sample was CD8+ T cells from PBMCs. The receptors were sampled from a human donor in good health (CMV status not recorded). Some clones in this sample may be carry-over from other donors' samples. Each CDR3 is given with its conserved first and last residue. D genes are given only for firm matches. Only some rows state a clone size, as once, few, many or a class for expanded clones.

>TRBJ2-5|few|TRBV7-9|TRBD2
CASSPREELQETQYF
>TRBJ2-7|NA|TRBV14|TRBD2
CASSLSGGARYEQYF
>TRBJ1-2|many|TRBV10-3|NA
CAIRGIFGYTF
>TRBJ1-4|few|TRBV6-1|TRBD1
CASSSGQGKVNEKLFF
>TRBJ2-3|few|TRBV6-5|NA
CASSYSSQGTDTQYF
>TRBJ2-1|NA|TRBV4-1|NA
CASSPAQGDPQFF
>TRBJ2-5|NA|TRBV6-1|TRBD1
CASSEVWTGGRRQETQYF
>TRBJ2-3|NA|TRBV4-1|NA
CASSQEEGQGLFGLLDTQYF
>TRBJ1-2|NA|TRBV6-1|NA
CASKIRGTYGYTF
>TRBJ2-5|once|TRBV2|TRBD1
CASSVYTGQGQGETQYF
>TRBJ2-1|NA|TRBV4-3|TRBD2
CASSQDPPPLAGTYNEQFF
>TRBJ2-2|few|TRBV10-3|NA
CAILSGDTGELFF
>TRBJ2-3|many|TRBV12-3/TRBV12-4|NA
CASSPGGVLDTQYF
>TRBJ2-3|NA|TRBV7-9|NA
CASSIGEGGNTQYF
>TRBJ2-1|few|TRBV5-1|NA
CASSLGGRPTYNEQFF
>TRBJ2-5|NA|TRBV7-7|NA
CASTEVGSETQYF
>TRBJ1-6|many|TRBV4-1|NA
CASSQDPLQGSYNSPLHF
>TRBJ1-2|NA|TRBV20-1|NA
CSARDRRAFGYTF
>TRBJ2-3|NA|TRBV18|NA
CASSPPRVLNTDTQYF
>TRBJ1-2|NA|TRBV3-1|NA
CASSQEPNGGYTF
>TRBJ1-2|many|TRBV7-6|NA
CASSSPASIKSGYTF
>TRBJ1-6|NA|TRBV29-1|NA
CSVDKINSPLHF
>TRBJ1-3|NA|TRBV11-2|NA
CASSLDSRTAGNTIYF
>TRBJ1-1|NA|TRBV28|NA
CASTAGGAFF
>TRBJ1-6|few|TRBV6-1|NA
CASRGNSGNSPLHF
>TRBJ2-5|few|TRBV23-1|TRBD1
CASSQVRQGGLLLQETQYF
>TRBJ1-2|NA|TRBV28|NA
CASSLPGQLDNYGYTF
>TRBJ2-2|few|TRBV7-3|NA
CASSLQGLNTGELFF
>TRBJ2-3|NA|TRBV7-2|NA
CASSLDGLPTDTQYF
>TRBJ2-2|few|TRBV18|NA
CASSPGNRATGELFF
>TRBJ2-1|NA|TRBV20-1|NA
CSAAPHDSTSIVRPHINEQFF
>TRBJ2-6|many|TRBV7-6|NA
CASSFRGGANVLTF
>TRBJ1-1|NA|TRBV27|NA
CASSLLDGTEAFF
>TRBJ2-3|few|TRBV12-3/TRBV12-4|TRBD2
CASSWVAGGPDTQYF
>TRBJ2-5|NA|TRBV4-1|NA
CASSQGFGKQETQYF
>TRBJ1-6|many|TRBV6-2/TRBV6-3|NA
CASSYSRGVGSPLHF
>TRBJ1-2|NA|TRBV20-1|NA
CSARRQGGDYGYTF
>TRBJ2-2|NA|TRBV6-1|NA
CASSYVGAPGTGELFF
>TRBJ2-7|once|TRBV27|NA
CASSPLTDGSEQYF
>TRBJ2-3|NA|TRBV6-5|NA
CASSYSVGQDTDTQYF
>TRBJ1-2|NA|TRBV4-3|TRBD1
CASSHALGDRAGYTF
>TRBJ2-1|many|TRBV7-6|NA
CASSIGQGGNPVGSYNEQFF
>TRBJ2-6|NA|TRBV27|NA
CASSSPRRGISTGANVLTF
>TRBJ2-2|NA|TRBV29-1|NA
CSVAGQGAGELFF
>TRBJ2-5|NA|TRBV20-1|NA
CSAVRETQYF
>TRBJ1-5|NA|TRBV28|TRBD1
CASRSKPTTGLGNQPQHF
>TRBJ2-3|NA|TRBV2|TRBD1
CARGDRDISSTDTQYF
>TRBJ2-5|many|TRBV5-7|NA
CASSPSHGNKETQYF
>TRBJ2-1|few|TRBV10-3|NA
CAISERERKYEQFF
>TRBJ2-5|NA|TRBV20-1|NA
CSAQIDSQETQYF
>TRBJ1-6|few|TRBV6-8|NA
CASSYDTLGWNSPLHF
>TRBJ2-6|few|TRBV7-9|TRBD1
CASSSDRGPGANVLTF